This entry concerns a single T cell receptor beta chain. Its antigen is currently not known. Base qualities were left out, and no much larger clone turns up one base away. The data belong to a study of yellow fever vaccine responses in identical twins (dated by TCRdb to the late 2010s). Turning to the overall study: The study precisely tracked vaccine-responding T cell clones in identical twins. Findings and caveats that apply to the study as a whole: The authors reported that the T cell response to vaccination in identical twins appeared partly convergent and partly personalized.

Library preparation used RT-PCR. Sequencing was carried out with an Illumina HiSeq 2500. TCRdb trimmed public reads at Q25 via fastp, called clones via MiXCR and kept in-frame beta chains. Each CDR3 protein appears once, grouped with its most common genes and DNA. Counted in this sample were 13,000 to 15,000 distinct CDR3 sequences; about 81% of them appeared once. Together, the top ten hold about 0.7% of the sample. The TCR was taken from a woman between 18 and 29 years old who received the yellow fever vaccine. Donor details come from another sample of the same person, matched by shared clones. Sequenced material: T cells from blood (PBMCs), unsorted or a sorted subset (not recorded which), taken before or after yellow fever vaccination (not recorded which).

This receptor carries the CDR3 CASSLLLAGAETQYF. Read as DNA, the sequence is TGTGCCAGCAGCTTACTCCTAGCGGGAGCTGAGACCCAGTACTTC. The rearranged chain carries TRBV11-1 and TRBJ2-5, with 10 middle bases fitting TRBD2. Relative to germline, V is missing 2 bases and J is missing 5 bases, with 5 bases of the junction outside any gene match. Reading from cysteine to phenylalanine, the CDR3 counts 15 amino acids. The only DNA kept is the CDR3, 45 bases in frame from the first base. Taken from the germline V gene (reference sequence), the CDR1 and CDR2 loops are SGHAT and FQDESV.